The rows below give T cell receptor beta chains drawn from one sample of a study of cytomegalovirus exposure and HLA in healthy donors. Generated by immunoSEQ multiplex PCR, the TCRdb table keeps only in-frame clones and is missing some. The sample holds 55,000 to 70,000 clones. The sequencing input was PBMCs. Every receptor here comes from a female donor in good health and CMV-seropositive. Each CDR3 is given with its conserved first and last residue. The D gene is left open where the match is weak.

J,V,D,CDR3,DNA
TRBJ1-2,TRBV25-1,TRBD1,CASSDLGQGIRGYTF,TGTGCCAGCAGTGACCTCGGACAGGGTATTAGGGGCTACACCTTC
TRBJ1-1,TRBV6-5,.,CASSFDRLNTEAFF,TGTGCCAGCAGCTTCGACAGGCTGAACACTGAAGCTTTCTTT
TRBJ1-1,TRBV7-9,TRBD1,CASSLVEGQGGTEAFF,TGTGCCAGCAGCTTAGTAGAGGGACAGGGGGGCACTGAAGCTTTCTTT
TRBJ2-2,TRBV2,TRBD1,CASSRTGPTGELFF,TGTGCCAGCAGTAGGACAGGACCAACCGGGGAGCTGTTTTTT
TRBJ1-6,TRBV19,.,CASSSSGSSYNSPLHF,TGTGCCAGTAGTTCATCAGGAAGCTCCTATAATTCACCCCTCCACTTT
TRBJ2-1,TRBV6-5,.,CASSYGRGYNEQFF,TGTGCCAGCAGTTACGGACGGGGGTATAATGAGCAGTTCTTC
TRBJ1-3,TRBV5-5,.,CASSLNRALGDTIYF,TGTGCCAGCAGCTTAAACCGGGCCCTCGGGGACACCATATATTTT
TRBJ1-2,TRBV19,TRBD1,CASTPGQATNYGYTF,TGTGCCAGTACCCCGGGACAGGCGACCAACTATGGCTACACCTTC
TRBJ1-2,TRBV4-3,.,CASSQGSGGYTF,TGCGCCAGCAGCCAAGGTTCAGGAGGCTACACCTTC
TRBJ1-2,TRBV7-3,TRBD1,CASDRVGGYTF,TGTGCCAGCGACAGGGTGGGGGGCTACACCTTC
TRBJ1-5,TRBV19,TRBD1,CASSIQTGDQPQHF,TGTGCCAGTAGTATCCAGACAGGGGATCAGCCCCAGCATTTT
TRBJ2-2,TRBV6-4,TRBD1,CASRQGTANTGELFF,TGTGCCAGCAGACAGGGGACCGCGAACACCGGGGAGCTGTTTTTT
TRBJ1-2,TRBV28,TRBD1,CASSLGQGGTF,TGTGCCAGCAGTTTAGGCCAGGGGGGCACCTTC
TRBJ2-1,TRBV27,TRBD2,CASSFRLAGDEQFF,TGTGCCAGCAGTTTCAGACTAGCCGGAGATGAGCAGTTCTTC
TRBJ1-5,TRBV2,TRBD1,CASSEEAGGPQPQHF,TGTGCCAGCAGTGAAGAGGCAGGGGGCCCGCAGCCCCAGCATTTT
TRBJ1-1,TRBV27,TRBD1,CASSSTQGADTEAFF,TGTGCCAGCAGTTCTACACAGGGGGCGGACACTGAAGCTTTCTTT
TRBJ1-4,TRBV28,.,CASNRAGDGTNEKLFF,TGTGCCAGCAATAGGGCAGGGGATGGGACTAATGAAAAACTGTTTTTT
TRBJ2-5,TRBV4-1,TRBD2,CASSQERGGQETQYF,TGCGCCAGCAGCCAAGAGCGGGGGGGCCAAGAGACCCAGTACTTC
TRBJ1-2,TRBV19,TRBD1,CASSTGDRGSYGYTF,TGTGCCAGTAGTACGGGGGACAGAGGTAGCTATGGCTACACCTTC
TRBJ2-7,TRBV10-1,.,CASSESAREQYF,TGCGCCAGCAGTGAGTCGGCGCGGGAGCAGTACTTC
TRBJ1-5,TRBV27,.,CASSLQTNQPQHF,TGTGCCAGCAGTTTGCAGACAAATCAGCCCCAGCATTTT
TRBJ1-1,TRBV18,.,CASSPRSLQQNTEAFF,TGTGCCAGCTCACCACGGTCTTTACAGCAGAACACTGAAGCTTTCTTT
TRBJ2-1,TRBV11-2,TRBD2,CASSSSGSSYNEQFF,TGTGCCAGCAGCTCCAGCGGGAGCTCCTACAATGAGCAGTTCTTC
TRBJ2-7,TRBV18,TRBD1,CASSPTGQGVYEQYF,TGTGCCAGCTCCCCGACGGGACAGGGGGTTTATGAGCAGTACTTC
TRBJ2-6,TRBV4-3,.,CASSQDEQGSGANVLTF,TGCGCCAGCAGCCAAGATGAACAGGGATCTGGGGCCAACGTCCTGACTTTC
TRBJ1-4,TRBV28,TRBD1,CASSLGQGPAEKLFF,TGTGCCAGCAGTCTCGGACAGGGGCCTGCGGAAAAACTGTTTTTT
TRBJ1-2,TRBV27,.,CASSLLGEANYGYTF,TGTGCCAGCAGTTTACTAGGGGAAGCTAACTATGGCTACACCTTC
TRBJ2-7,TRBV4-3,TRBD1,CASSPDRGGTYEQYF,TGCGCCAGCAGCCCGGACAGGGGGGGTACCTACGAGCAGTACTTC
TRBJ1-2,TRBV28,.,CASSLGGQDMYGYTF,TGTGCCAGCAGTTTAGGTGGGCAGGATATGTATGGCTACACCTTC
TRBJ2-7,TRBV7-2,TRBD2,CASSLGFGASGNYEQYF,TGTGCCAGCAGCCTAGGCTTTGGGGCTAGCGGGAACTACGAGCAGTACTTC
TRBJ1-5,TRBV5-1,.,CASRPGVDQPQHF,TGCGCCAGCAGGCCTGGAGTCGATCAGCCCCAGCATTTT
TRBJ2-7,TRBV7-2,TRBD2,CASSFFTSGGYEQYF,TGTGCCAGCAGCTTCTTTACTAGCGGGGGGTACGAGCAGTACTTC
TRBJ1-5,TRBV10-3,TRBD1,CAISEGQGNQPQHF,TGTGCCATCAGTGAGGGACAGGGGAATCAGCCCCAGCATTTT
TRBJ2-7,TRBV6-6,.,CASSYSTRVQVQYF,TGTGCCAGCAGTTACTCGACACGAGTACAAGTGCAGTACTTC
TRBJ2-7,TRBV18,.,CASSPLEGDEQYF,TGTGCCAGCTCACCACTTGAAGGGGACGAGCAGTACTTC
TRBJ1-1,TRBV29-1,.,CSASTVNTEAFF,TGCAGCGCCTCGACAGTGAACACTGAAGCTTTCTTT
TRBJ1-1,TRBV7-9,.,CASSRRRAEAFF,TGTGCCAGCAGCCGTCGTCGGGCTGAAGCTTTCTTT
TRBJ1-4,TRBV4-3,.,CASRNSFTTNEKLFF,TGCGCCAGCAGGAACTCCTTTACAACTAATGAAAAACTGTTTTTT
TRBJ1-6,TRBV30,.,CAWSVQGKSPLHF,TGTGCCTGGAGTGTACAGGGTAAATCACCCCTCCACTTT
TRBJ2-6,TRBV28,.,CASSSGGAISGANVLTF,TGTGCCAGCAGTTCGGGGGGCGCGATCTCTGGGGCCAACGTCCTGACTTTC
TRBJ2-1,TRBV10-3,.,CASSETGPAGSNEQFF,TGTGCCAGCAGTGAGACCGGCCCCGCGGGGTCCAATGAGCAGTTCTTC
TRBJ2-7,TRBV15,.,CATSRDRLASYEQYF,TGTGCCACCAGCAGAGATAGGCTAGCGAGCTACGAGCAGTACTTC
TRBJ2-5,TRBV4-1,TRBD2,CASSQISSGAFFGETQYF,TGCGCCAGCAGCCAAATATCTAGCGGTGCTTTCTTCGGGGAGACCCAGTACTTC
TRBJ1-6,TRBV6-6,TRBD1,CASRRQGSNSPLHF,TGTGCCAGCAGAAGACAGGGTTCCAATTCACCCCTCCACTTT
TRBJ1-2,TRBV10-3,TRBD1,CAIRGTGRSPYTF,TGTGCCATCAGAGGGACAGGGAGATCCCCCTACACCTTC
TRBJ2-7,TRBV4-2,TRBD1,CASSPDRGVRTYEQYF,TGTGCCAGCAGCCCAGACAGGGGGGTAAGGACCTACGAGCAGTACTTC
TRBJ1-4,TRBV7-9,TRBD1,CASSSRSGTANEKLFF,TGTGCCAGCAGCTCCCGATCCGGGACAGCGAATGAAAAACTGTTTTTT
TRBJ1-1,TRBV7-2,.,CASSLSGGEAFF,TGTGCCAGCAGCTTATCTGGAGGAGAAGCTTTCTTT